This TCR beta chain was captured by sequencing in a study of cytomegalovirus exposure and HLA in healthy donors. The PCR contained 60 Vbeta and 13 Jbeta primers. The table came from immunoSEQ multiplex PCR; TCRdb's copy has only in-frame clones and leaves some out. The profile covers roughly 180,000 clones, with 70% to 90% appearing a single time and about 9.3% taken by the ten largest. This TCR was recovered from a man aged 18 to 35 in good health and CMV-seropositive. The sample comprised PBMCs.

The CDR3 region has the DNA TGTGCCAGCAGCAACCCCGGGACAGCTACCTACGAGCAGTACTTC. Translating it yields CASSNPGTATYEQYF. The chain links TRBV7-9 to TRBJ2-7; 7 nucleotides align to TRBD1. With V trimmed by 5 bases and J by 2 bases, 9 bases remained unmatched. From germline, CDR1 is SEHNR and CDR2 FQNEAQ (reference sequence). This CDR3 has 15 residues.